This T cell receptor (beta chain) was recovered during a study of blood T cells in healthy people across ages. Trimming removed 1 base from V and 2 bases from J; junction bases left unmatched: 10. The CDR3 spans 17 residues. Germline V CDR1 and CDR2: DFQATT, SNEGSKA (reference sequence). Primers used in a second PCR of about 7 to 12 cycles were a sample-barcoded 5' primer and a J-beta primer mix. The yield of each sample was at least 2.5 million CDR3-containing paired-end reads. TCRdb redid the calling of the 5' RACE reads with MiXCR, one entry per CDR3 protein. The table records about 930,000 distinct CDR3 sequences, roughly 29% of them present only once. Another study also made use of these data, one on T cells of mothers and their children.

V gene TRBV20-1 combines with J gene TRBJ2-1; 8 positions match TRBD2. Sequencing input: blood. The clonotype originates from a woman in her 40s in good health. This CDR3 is CSARGVSGGTTYNEQFF. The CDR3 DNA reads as TGCAGTGCTAGAGGGGTCTCGGGGGGGACAACCTACAATGAGCAGTTCTTC.